This T cell receptor beta chain was profiled in a study of blood T cell repertoires in COVID-19. Study at large: T cells, B-cell-depleted T cells, or PBMCs supplied cDNA or gDNA.

Germline V gene sequence: CDR1 MDHEN, CDR2 SYDVKM. V lost 6 bases and J 5 bases, leaving 19 bases between the germline ends. The CDR3 contains 15 residues. Clones were sequenced by immunoSEQ multiplex PCR, and TCRdb holds only the in-frame ones, with some missing. The repertoire has around 130,000 clones, around 80% of them found once; the top ten carry 15% to 20%. The sequenced material came from peripheral blood. This chain connects TRBV28 to TRBJ1-2; perhaps TRBD1 as D (5 bases). The TCR comes from a man aged 50-59 years with acute or convalescent COVID-19. The CDR3 spells CASSFSRRGLYGYTF. Here the CDR3 DNA reads TGTGCCAGCAGCTTCTCGAGGAGGGGCCTTTATGGCTACACCTTC.